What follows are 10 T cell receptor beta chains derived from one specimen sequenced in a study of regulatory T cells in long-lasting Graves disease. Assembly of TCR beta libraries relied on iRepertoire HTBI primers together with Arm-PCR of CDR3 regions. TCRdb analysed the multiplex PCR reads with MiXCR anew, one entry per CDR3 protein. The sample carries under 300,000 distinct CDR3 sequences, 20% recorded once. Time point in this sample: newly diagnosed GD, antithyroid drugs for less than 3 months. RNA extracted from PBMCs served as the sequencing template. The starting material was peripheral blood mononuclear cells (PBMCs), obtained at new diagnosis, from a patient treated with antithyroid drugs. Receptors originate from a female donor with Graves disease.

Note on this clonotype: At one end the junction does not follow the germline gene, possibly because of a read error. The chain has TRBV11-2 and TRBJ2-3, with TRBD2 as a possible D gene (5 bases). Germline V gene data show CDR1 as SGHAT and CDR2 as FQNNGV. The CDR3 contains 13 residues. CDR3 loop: CASSLVRADTRYF. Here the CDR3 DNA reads TGTGCCAGCAGCTTAGTGAGGGCAGATACGCGGTATTTT.

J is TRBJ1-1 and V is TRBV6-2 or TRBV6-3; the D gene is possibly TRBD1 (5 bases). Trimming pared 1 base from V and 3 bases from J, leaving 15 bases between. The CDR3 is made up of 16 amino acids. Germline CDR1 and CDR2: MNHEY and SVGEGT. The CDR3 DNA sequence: TGTGCCAGCAGTTACTTCGGGGCCCCGCGGGACACTGAAGCTTTCTTT. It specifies CASSYFGAPRDTEAFF.

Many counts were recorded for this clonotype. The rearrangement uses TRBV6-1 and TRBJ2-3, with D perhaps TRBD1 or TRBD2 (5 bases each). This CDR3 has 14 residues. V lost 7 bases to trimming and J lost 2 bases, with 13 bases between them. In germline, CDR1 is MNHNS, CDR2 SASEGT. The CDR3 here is CASTQRGFTDTQYF. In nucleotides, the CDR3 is TGTGCCAGCACCCAGAGGGGTTTCACAGATACGCAGTATTTT.

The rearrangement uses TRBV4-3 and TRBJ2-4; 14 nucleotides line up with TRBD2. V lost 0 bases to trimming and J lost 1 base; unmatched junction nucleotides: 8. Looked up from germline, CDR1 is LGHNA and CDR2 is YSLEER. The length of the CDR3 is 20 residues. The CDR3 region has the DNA TGCGCCAGCAGCCAAGATCTTGGGACTAGCGGGAGAACGGCCAAAAACATTCAGTACTTC. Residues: CASSQDLGTSGRTAKNIQYF.

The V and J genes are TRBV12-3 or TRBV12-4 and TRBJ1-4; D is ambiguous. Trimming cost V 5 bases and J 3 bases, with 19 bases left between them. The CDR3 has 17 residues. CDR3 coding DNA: TGTGCCAGCAGTCCAACTGCTACCGGGTTGTCTAATGAAAAACTGTTTTTT. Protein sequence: CASSPTATGLSNEKLFF.

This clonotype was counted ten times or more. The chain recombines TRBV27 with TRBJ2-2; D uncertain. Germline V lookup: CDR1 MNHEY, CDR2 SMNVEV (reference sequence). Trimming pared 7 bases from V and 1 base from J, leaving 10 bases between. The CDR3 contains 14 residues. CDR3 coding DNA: TGTGCCAGCAAAATTGAGTGGAACACCGGGGAGCTGTTTTTT. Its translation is CASKIEWNTGELFF.

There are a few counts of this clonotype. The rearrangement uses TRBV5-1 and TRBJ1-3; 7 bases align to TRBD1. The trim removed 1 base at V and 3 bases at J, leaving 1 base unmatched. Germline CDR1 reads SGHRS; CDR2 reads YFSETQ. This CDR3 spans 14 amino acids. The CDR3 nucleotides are TGCGCCAGCAGCTTGACAGGGGATGGAAACACCATATATTTT. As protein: CASSLTGDGNTIYF.

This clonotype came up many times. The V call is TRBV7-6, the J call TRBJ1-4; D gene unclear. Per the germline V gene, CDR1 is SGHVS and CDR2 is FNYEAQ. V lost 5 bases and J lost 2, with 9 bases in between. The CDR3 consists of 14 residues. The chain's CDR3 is CASSPMVTNEKLFF. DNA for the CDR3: TGTGCCAGCAGCCCTATGGTGACTAATGAAAAACTGTTTTTT.

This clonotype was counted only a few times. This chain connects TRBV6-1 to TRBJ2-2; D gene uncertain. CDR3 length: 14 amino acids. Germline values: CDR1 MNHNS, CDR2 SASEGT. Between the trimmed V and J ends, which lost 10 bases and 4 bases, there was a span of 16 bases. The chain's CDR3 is CATSDGPPTGELFF. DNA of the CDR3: TGTGCCACCTCGGACGGCCCCCCCACCGGGGAGCTGTTTTTT.

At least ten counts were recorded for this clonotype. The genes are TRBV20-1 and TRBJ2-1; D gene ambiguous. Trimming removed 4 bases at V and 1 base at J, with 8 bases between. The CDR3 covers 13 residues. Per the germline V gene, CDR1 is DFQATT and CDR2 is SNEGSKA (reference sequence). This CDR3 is CSAIYSSYNEQFF. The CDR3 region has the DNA TGCAGTGCTATCTACAGTTCCTACAATGAGCAGTTCTTC.